This record looks at one T cell receptor (beta chain) sequence and its context. This study enrolled people aged about 18 to 100 from about two dozen US geographic areas. This CDR3 is 15 amino acids long. V was trimmed by 0 bases and J by 1 base, leaving 10 bases between them. Germline values: CDR1 SGDLS, CDR2 YYNGEE. The data stem from a study of blood T cell repertoires in COVID-19. TCRdb's copy holds only in-frame clones and misses some; the assay was immunoSEQ multiplex PCR. The sample shows hundreds of thousands of clones, approximately 90% of them seen only once. The receptor's source is a man in his fifties or sixties who had been exposed to COVID-19. The gene calls are TRBV9 and TRBJ1-1, with D possibly TRBD1 on 5 matching bases. The sequenced material came from PBMCs or T cells enriched from blood (not recorded which). CDR3 region: CASSVVLGPNTEAFF. In nucleotides, the CDR3 is TGTGCCAGCAGCGTAGTTCTGGGGCCGAACACTGAAGCTTTCTTT.